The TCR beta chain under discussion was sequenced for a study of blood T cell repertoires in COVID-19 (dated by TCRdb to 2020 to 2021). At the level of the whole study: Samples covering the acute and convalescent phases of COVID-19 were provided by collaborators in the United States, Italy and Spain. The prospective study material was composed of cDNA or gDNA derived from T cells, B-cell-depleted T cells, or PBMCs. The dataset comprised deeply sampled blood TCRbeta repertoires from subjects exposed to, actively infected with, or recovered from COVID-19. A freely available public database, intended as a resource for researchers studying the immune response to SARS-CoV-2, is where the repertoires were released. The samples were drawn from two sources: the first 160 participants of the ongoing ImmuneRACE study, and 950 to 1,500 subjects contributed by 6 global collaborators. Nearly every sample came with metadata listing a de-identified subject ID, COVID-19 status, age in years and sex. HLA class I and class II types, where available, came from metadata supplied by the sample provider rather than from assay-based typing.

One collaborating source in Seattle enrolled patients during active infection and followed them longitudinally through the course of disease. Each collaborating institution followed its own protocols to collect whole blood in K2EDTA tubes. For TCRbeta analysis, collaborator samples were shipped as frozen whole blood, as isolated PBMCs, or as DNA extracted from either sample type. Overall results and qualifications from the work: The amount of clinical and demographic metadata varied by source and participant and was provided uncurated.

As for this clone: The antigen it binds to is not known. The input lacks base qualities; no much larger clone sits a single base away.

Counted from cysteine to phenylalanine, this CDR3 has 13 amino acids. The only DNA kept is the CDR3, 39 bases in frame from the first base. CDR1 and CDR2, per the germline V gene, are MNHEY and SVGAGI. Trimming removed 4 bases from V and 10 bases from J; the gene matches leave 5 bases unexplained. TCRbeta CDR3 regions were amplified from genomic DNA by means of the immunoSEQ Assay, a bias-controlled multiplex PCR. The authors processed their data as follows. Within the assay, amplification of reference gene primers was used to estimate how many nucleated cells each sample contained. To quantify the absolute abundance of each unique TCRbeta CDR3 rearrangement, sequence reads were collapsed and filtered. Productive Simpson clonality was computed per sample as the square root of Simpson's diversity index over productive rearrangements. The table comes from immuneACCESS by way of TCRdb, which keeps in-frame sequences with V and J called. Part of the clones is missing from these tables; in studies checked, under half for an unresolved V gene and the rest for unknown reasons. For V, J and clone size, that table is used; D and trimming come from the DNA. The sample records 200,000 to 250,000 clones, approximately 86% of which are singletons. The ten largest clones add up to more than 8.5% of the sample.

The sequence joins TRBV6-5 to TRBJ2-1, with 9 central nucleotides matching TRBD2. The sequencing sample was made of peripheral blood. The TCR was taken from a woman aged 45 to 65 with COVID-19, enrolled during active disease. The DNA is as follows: TGTGCCAGCAGTTTGGGACTAGCAGGGGAGCAGTTCTTC. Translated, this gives CASSLGLAGEQFF.